One and the same sample provided the 23 T cell receptor beta chains below, sequenced in a study of blood T cell repertoires in COVID-19. The data were produced by immunoSEQ multiplex PCR, yet TCRdb's version contains in-frame clones alone and is incomplete. The data show about 41,000 clones, 81% seen once. Source material: peripheral blood. These receptors were collected from a man between 35 and 55 years old with active or convalescent COVID-19.

The chain couples TRBV19 to TRBJ2-1; 7 bases are a match to TRBD1. Germline V gene data show CDR1 as LNHDA and CDR2 as SQIVND (reference sequence). The CDR3 covers 14 residues. V gave up 5 bases and J gave up 4 bases; unmatched junction bases: 5. The chain's CDR3 is CASSPGGPYNEQFF. In DNA form, the CDR3 reads TGTGCCAGTAGTCCAGGGGGACCTTACAATGAGCAGTTCTTC.

The gene calls are TRBV6-1 and TRBJ1-1; D possibly corresponds to TRBD1 (5 bases). Germline CDR1 is MNHNS and CDR2 is SASEGT. The CDR3 sequence is 15 residues long. Trimming took 2 bases from V and 4 from J, leaving 14 bases between them. In nucleotides, the CDR3 is TGTGCCAGCAGTGAAATGAAGGGGAGGGTCACTGAAGCTTTCTTT. Translated: CASSEMKGRVTEAFF.

This chain connects TRBV4-1 to TRBJ1-1; D is perhaps TRBD1 (5 bases). Looked up from germline, CDR1 is MGHRA and CDR2 is YSYEKL. CDR3 length: 14 residues. With 1 base removed from V and 6 bases from J, the gap between germline ends came to 12 bases. CDR3 sequence: CASSQGFRGPEAFF. CDR3 DNA: TGCGCCAGCAGCCAAGGGTTTAGGGGCCCTGAAGCTTTCTTT.

As concerns this clone: Other nucleotide sequences from this sample produce the same CDR3. The chain has TRBV9 and TRBJ1-4; D is undetermined. There are 15 residues in the CDR3. Trimming removed 0 bases from V and 1 base from J, with 7 bases in between. Germline V lookup: CDR1 SGDLS, CDR2 YYNGEE. The CDR3 region has the DNA TGTGCCAGCAGCGTAGCAGGTGGAACTAATGAAAAACTGTTTTTT. Its translation is CASSVAGGTNEKLFF. The variable domain in full, completed from reference TRBV9 and TRBJ1-4, reads DSGVTQTPKHLITATGQRVTLRCSPRSGDLSVYWYQQSLDQGLQFLIQYYNGEERAKGNILERFSAQQFPDLHSELNLSSLELGDSALYFCASSVAGGTNEKLFFGSGTQLSVL.

The chain links TRBV19 to TRBJ1-1, with TRBD1 identical over 8 bases. V trimming: 4 bases; J trimming: 0 bases; junction bases outside the gene matches: 4. The CDR3 runs 15 residues. Germline CDR1 is LNHDA and CDR2 is SQIVND (reference sequence). CDR3 region: CASSTQGAMNTEAFF. The CDR3 region has the DNA TGTGCCAGTAGTACCCAGGGGGCTATGAACACTGAAGCTTTCTTT.

This chain links TRBV27 with TRBJ2-7, with D perhaps TRBD2 (6 bases). The CDR3 contains 18 residues. From germline, CDR1 is MNHEY and CDR2 SMNVEV (reference sequence). With 3 bases removed from V and 3 bases from J, the gap between germline ends came to 24 bases. CDR3 in amino acids: CASSLGGIAGSVGYEQYF. In DNA form, the CDR3 reads TGTGCCAGCAGTTTGGGGGGTATCGCCGGGTCGGTGGGCTACGAGCAGTACTTC.

This clone is labeled as large. The V gene is TRBV5-1, the J gene TRBJ2-3; TRBD2 aligns across 9 bases. The germline gives CDR1 SGHRS, CDR2 YFSETQ. This CDR3 contains 18 residues. Trimming removed 4 bases from V and 3 bases from J; junction bases left unmatched: 15. The CDR3 coding sequence is TGCGCCAGCAGCCCGGGCGGTGGGCTAGCGGGACCTACAGATACGCAGTATTTT. It translates to CASSPGGGLAGPTDTQYF.

The CDR3 DNA reads TGTGCCTGCCTATCCGACGGGAGGGCAAACGAGCAGTACTTC. Its protein product is CACLSDGRANEQYF. The chain couples TRBV30 to TRBJ2-7; 8 nucleotides line up with TRBD2. The V gene end was trimmed by 6 bases and the J gene end by 5 bases; junction bases not matched to a gene: 12. The CDR3 length is 14 residues. Germline V gives CDR1 GTSNPN, CDR2 SVGIG (reference sequence).

This clone turned up a few times. The chain joins TRBV5-1 to TRBJ1-5; 8 positions agree with TRBD1. Germline V lookup: CDR1 SGHRS, CDR2 YFSETQ. The CDR3 has 15 residues. With V trimmed by 4 bases and J by 5 bases, 8 bases remained unmatched. CDR3 coding DNA: TGCGCCAGCAGCCCGGAAGCAGGGGGCCATCAGCCCCAGCATTTT. It encodes CASSPEAGGHQPQHF. The variable domain in full, with the rest retrieved from reference TRBV5-1 and TRBJ1-5, is KAGVTQTPRYLIKTRGQQVTLSCSPISGHRSVSWYQQTPGQGLQFLFEYFSETQRNKGNFPGRFSGRQFSNSRSEMNVSTLELGDSALYLCASSPEAGGHQPQHFGDGTRLSIL.

The V and J genes are TRBV10-3 and TRBJ1-1, with D maybe TRBD1 (6 bases). The germline V gene has CDR1 ENHRY and CDR2 SYGVKD. V was trimmed by 7 bases and J by 1 base, leaving 10 bases between them. This CDR3 spans 13 amino acids. The CDR3 DNA reads TGTGCCATCATGGAGGACAGGAACACTGAAGCTTTCTTT. Translation gives CAIMEDRNTEAFF.

The rearrangement uses TRBV7-2 and TRBJ2-7; possible D gene TRBD1, 6 bases. The germline V and J ends were trimmed by 4 bases and 1 base, with 11 bases remaining between them. Germline V gene sequence: CDR1 SGHTA, CDR2 FQGNSA. CDR3 length: 14 amino acids. The CDR3 nucleotides are TGTGCCAGCAGCTCACAACAGGGATCCTACGAGCAGTACTTC. It is translated as CASSSQQGSYEQYF.

The V call is TRBV6-1, the J call TRBJ1-5; D may be TRBD1 (6 bases). Trimming removed 7 bases from V and 6 bases from J, with 13 bases in between. Germline V gene sequence: CDR1 MNHNS, CDR2 SASEGT. The CDR3 extends over 13 amino acids. This CDR3 is CASTRGGRQPQHF. As DNA, the CDR3 is TGTGCCAGCACTAGGGGGGGCCGTCAGCCCCAGCATTTT.

The chain is built from TRBV30 and TRBJ2-7; 10 bases match TRBD2. Germline V gives CDR1 GTSNPN, CDR2 SVGIG (reference sequence). V lost 4 bases to trimming and J lost 5 bases; unmatched junction nucleotides: 2. The CDR3 has 12 amino acids. The CDR3 coding sequence is TGTGCCTGGACCGGACTAGCGGACGAGCAGTACTTC. It is translated as CAWTGLADEQYF.

The chain has TRBV7-3 and TRBJ2-1; 8 nucleotides match TRBD2. This CDR3 has 15 residues. Trimming cost V 2 bases and J 3 bases; bases outside gene matches: 3. Germline CDR1 and CDR2: SGHTA and FQGTGA. CDR3 sequence: CASSLAGLGYNEQFF. CDR3 nucleotide sequence: TGTGCCAGCAGCTTAGCGGGACTAGGCTACAATGAGCAGTTCTTC.

This sequence joins TRBV7-9 and TRBJ2-7; D unclear. Germline lookup yields CDR1 SEHNR and CDR2 FQNEAQ (reference sequence). V lost 1 base to trimming and J lost 9 bases, with 16 bases between them. CDR3 length equals 14 residues. The CDR3 loop is CASSLGGTFFPQYF. The DNA for the CDR3 is TGTGCCAGCAGCTTAGGCGGTACATTTTTCCCGCAGTACTTC.

The J gene is TRBJ2-1, the V gene TRBV11-2, with 10 bases aligning to TRBD2. The germline gives CDR1 SGHAT, CDR2 FQNNGV. This CDR3 has 16 amino acids. V was clipped by 6 bases and J by 4 bases; unmatched bases: 9. CDR3 coding DNA: TGTGCCAGCAGATCAGTTCGACTAGCGGGTTACAATGAGCAGTTCTTC. It translates to CASRSVRLAGYNEQFF.

This rearrangement joins TRBV5-6 to TRBJ2-5; TRBD1 matches at 10 bases. Per the germline V gene, CDR1 is SGHDT and CDR2 is YYEEEE. CDR3 size: 15 residues. V gave up 1 base and J gave up 5 bases; unmatched junction bases: 5. The CDR3 sequence is CASSLMTGGGETQYF. Here the CDR3 DNA reads TGTGCCAGCAGCTTGATGACAGGGGGCGGGGAGACCCAGTACTTC. Full variable domain (outside the CDR3, taken from reference TRBV5-6 and TRBJ2-5): DAGVTQSPTHLIKTRGQQVTLRCSPKSGHDTVSWYQQALGQGPQFIFQYYEEEERQRGNFPDRFSGHQFPNYSSELNVNALLLGDSALYLCASSLMTGGGETQYFGPGTRLLVL.

V gene TRBV18 combines with J gene TRBJ1-2; no reliable D call. The V end lost 3 bases, the J end lost 9 bases, and 20 bases lay between the germline ends. The germline gives CDR1 KGHSH, CDR2 LQKENI. The CDR3 is 15 amino acids. The CDR3 loop is CASSPKTDSLWSYTF. The CDR3 nucleotides are TGTGCCAGCTCACCCAAGACTGACTCGCTATGGAGCTACACCTTC.

The gene calls are TRBV7-3 and TRBJ2-1; D is possibly TRBD2 (6 bases). Looked up from germline, CDR1 is SGHTA and CDR2 is FQGTGA. V gave up 3 bases and J gave up 4 bases, with 7 bases separating them. The CDR3 sequence is 13 residues long. This CDR3 reads CASSFSGYNEQFF. The CDR3 bases are TGTGCCAGCAGCTTCAGCGGGTACAATGAGCAGTTCTTC.

The chain has TRBV7-2 and TRBJ2-4, with a tentative D call TRBD1 (5 bases). CDR3 length: 15 amino acids. Germline V CDR1 and CDR2: SGHTA, FQGNSA. V was clipped by 0 bases and J by 8 bases, with 14 bases between them. The CDR3 DNA reads TGTGCCAGCAGCTTAGCCCCCCCGTTGGGGCACATTCAGTACTTC. Translation: CASSLAPPLGHIQYF.

The chain combines TRBV18 with TRBJ2-1; possibly TRBD1 for D (6 bases). V lost 3 bases to trimming and J lost 8 bases, with 17 bases between them. Germline CDR1 reads KGHSH; CDR2 reads LQKENI. This CDR3 is built from 15 residues. Written as DNA, the CDR3 is TGTGCCAGCTCACCCCGACAGGTTCTGTGGGATGAGCAGTTCTTC. Translation gives CASSPRQVLWDEQFF. Together with reference TRBV18 and TRBJ2-1, the CDR3 gives the full variable domain: NAGVMQNPRHLVRRRGQEARLRCSPMKGHSHVYWYRQLPEEGLKFMVYLQKENIIDESGMPKERFSAEFPKEGPSILRIQQVVRGDSAAYFCASSPRQVLWDEQFFGPGTRLTVL.

This chain uses TRBV19 with TRBJ2-2, with 8 nucleotides matching TRBD1. J lost 6 bases, V lost 9 bases, and 9 bases had no gene match. From germline, CDR1 is LNHDA and CDR2 SQIVND (reference sequence). CDR3 length: 14 residues. This CDR3 reads CASTRGQWAGELFF. The CDR3 DNA reads as TGTGCCAGCACCAGGGGGCAATGGGCCGGGGAGCTGTTTTTT.

V and J are TRBV18 and TRBJ2-5; weak D call: TRBD1 (6 bases). V was cut by 4 bases and J by 2 bases, with 8 bases left in between. The germline CDR1 and CDR2 sequences are KGHSH and LQKENI. This CDR3 has 13 amino acids. The DNA of the CDR3 is TGTGCCAGCTCACACGGACAGCAAGAGACCCAGTACTTC. Its translation is CASSHGQQETQYF.